This T cell receptor beta chain was documented in a study of control samples from healthy donors and cancer patients. This clone was found a few times. Germline CDR1 and CDR2: LGHNA and YNFKEQ. V gave up 0 bases and J gave up 9 bases, with 18 bases separating them. This CDR3 region has 17 residues. Here immunoSEQ multiplex PCR was the method, and the copy in TCRdb shows in-frame clones only, minus some. The sample records 130,000 or so clones, 89% being singletons. The rearrangement joins TRBV4-2 to TRBJ1-6; the D gene is possibly TRBD1 (6 bases). The sequencing input was blood. This receptor was obtained from a man between 45 and 60 years old in good health. This CDR3 reads CASSQDGGAGVGSPLHF. The CDR3 region has the DNA TGTGCCAGCAGCCAAGATGGGGGCGCGGGCGTTGGTTCACCCCTCCACTTT.